One TCR beta chain is described in this entry. Looked up from germline, CDR1 is SGHRS and CDR2 is YFSETQ. The CDR3 is 15 residues long. TCR libraries each used 3500 ng of total RNA. Each CDR3 protein gets one entry in TCRdb, which reprocessed the 5' RACE reads and gives no DNA. Here the sample table reports around 190,000 distinct CDR3 sequences. This specimen comes from a study of monozygotic twins with inflammatory bowel disease. The chain has TRBV5-1 and TRBJ1-4; TCRdb indicates TRBD1, and absent DNA this call remains unverified. The receptor comes from a human donor with ulcerative colitis or Crohn's disease, or a healthy co-twin of an affected twin (not recorded which). The sequenced material came from blood. Here the CDR3 reads CASSLSRGHGEKLFF.